Below are 15 T cell receptor beta chains sequenced from a single sample in a study of cytomegalovirus exposure and HLA in healthy donors. This PCR relied on a set of 60 Vbeta primers and 13 Jbeta primers. TCRdb's table, derived via immunoSEQ multiplex PCR, lists solely in-frame clones and lacks some. Among fewer than 150,000 clones, 70% to 80% were seen once, and the ten largest hold around 5.9%. Sample: PBMCs. These receptors were obtained from a woman between 40 and 55 years old in good health and CMV-seropositive.

This clone was counted between two and nine times. The sample has other DNA sequences that encode this CDR3 too. This chain connects TRBV20-1 to TRBJ2-7; TRBD1 aligns across 8 bases. V trimming: 3 bases; J trimming: 5 bases; junction bases outside the gene matches: 0. This CDR3 comprises 11 residues. The germline CDR1 and CDR2 sequences are DFQATT and SNEGSKA (reference sequence). The CDR3 DNA reads as TGCAGTGCTAGGACAGGGGACGAGCAGTACTTC. It encodes CSARTGDEQYF.

V and J are TRBV6-5 and TRBJ2-7, with D possibly matching TRBD1 (6 bases). Germline V gene lookup returns CDR1 MNHEY and CDR2 SVGAGI. This CDR3 spans 13 amino acids. Trimming cost V 5 bases and J 9 bases, with 17 bases left between them. The CDR3 nucleotides are TGTGCCAGCAGTCCAACCATACAAGGGGGGCAGTACTTC. Protein product: CASSPTIQGGQYF.

The DNA of the CDR3 is TGTGCCACGACAGGGGGCTGGAATCAGCCCCAGCATTTT. It yields the protein CATTGGWNQPQHF. The chain combines TRBV6-5 with TRBJ1-5, with TRBD1 matching 10 bases. The junction had 4 bases not matched to a gene; V was cut back by 10 bases and J by 4 bases. The V gene's germline CDR1 is MNHEY and CDR2 SVGAGI. The CDR3 consists of 13 residues.

The sample holds a few counts of this clone. The gene calls are TRBV9 and TRBJ2-7, with 10 nucleotides matching TRBD2. Germline CDR1 and CDR2: SGDLS and YYNGEE. This CDR3 region has 15 residues. Trimming cost V 2 bases and J 3 bases; bases outside gene matches: 5. The CDR3 DNA reads as TGTGCCAGCAGCGTTTCGACTAGCGGGTTCTACGAGCAGTACTTC. It is translated as CASSVSTSGFYEQYF.

This clone is a singleton in its sample. The chain joins TRBV18 to TRBJ2-1; possibly TRBD2 for D (6 bases). V was trimmed by 6 bases and J by 5 bases, leaving 17 bases between them. This CDR3 is built from 15 residues. Germline lookup yields CDR1 KGHSH and CDR2 LQKENI. CDR3 residues: CASSTTGVSDNEQFF. CDR3 nucleotides: TGTGCCAGCTCGACCACGGGAGTCTCAGACAATGAGCAGTTCTTC.

V gene TRBV6-1 combines with J gene TRBJ2-5, with D possibly being TRBD1 (6 bases). Between the trimmed V and J ends, which lost 2 bases and 5 bases, there was a span of 12 bases. This CDR3 has 14 amino acids. CDR1 MNHNS and CDR2 SASEGT come from the germline V gene. The CDR3 bases are TGTGCCAGCAGTGAACTACAGGGTTACGAGACCCAGTACTTC. This sequence encodes CASSELQGYETQYF.

The chain uses TRBV30 and TRBJ1-2, with TRBD1 matching 8 bases. Germline CDR1 and CDR2: GTSNPN and SVGIG (reference sequence). CDR3 length: 13 residues. Germline trimming cut 7 bases from V and 8 bases from J; bases unmatched to any gene: 12. CDR3 sequence: CALSRDRPGGYTF. CDR3 nucleotides: TGTGCCTTATCCCGGGACAGGCCGGGGGGCTACACCTTC.

This clone was seen a few times. The CDR3 DNA is TGTGCCAGCAGCCCCAGACAGGGGGCATCTAATGAAAAACTGTTTTTT. It specifies CASSPRQGASNEKLFF. The J gene is TRBJ1-4, the V gene TRBV7-8, with TRBD1 matching over 10 bases. The germline V gene encodes CDR1 SGHVS and CDR2 FQNEAQ. There are 16 residues in the CDR3. The trim removed 5 bases at V and 3 bases at J, leaving 6 bases unmatched. The whole variable domain, filled in from reference TRBV7-8 and TRBJ1-4, reads GAGVSQSPRYKVAKRGQDVALRCDPISGHVSLFWYQQALGQGPEFLTYFQNEAQLDKSGLPSDRFFAERPEGSVSTLKIQRTQQEDSAVYLCASSPRQGASNEKLFFGSGTQLSVL.

V usage is TRBV5-1 and J usage is TRBJ2-7; 7 bases map to TRBD2. There are 14 residues in the CDR3. CDR1 and CDR2 (germline): SGHRS, YFSETQ. The ends lost 7 bases at V and 4 bases at J; junction bases unmatched: 11. The CDR3 loop is CASGPTSKPYEQYF. CDR3 sequence (DNA): TGCGCCAGCGGCCCGACTAGCAAACCTTACGAGCAGTACTTC. Supplemented by reference TRBV5-1 and TRBJ2-7, the full variable domain reads KAGVTQTPRYLIKTRGQQVTLSCSPISGHRSVSWYQQTPGQGLQFLFEYFSETQRNKGNFPGRFSGRQFSNSRSEMNVSTLELGDSALYLCASGPTSKPYEQYFGPGTRLTVT.

Of note for this clone: The identical CDR3 is also encoded by other nucleotide sequences in the sample. V is TRBV2 and J is TRBJ2-3, with D tentatively TRBD1 (6 bases). There are 12 residues in the CDR3. Germline V CDR1 and CDR2: SNHLY, FYNNEI. Trimming cost V 6 bases and J 6 bases, with 10 bases left between them. CDR3 region: CASRQGADTQYF. The CDR3 nucleotides are TGTGCCAGCAGACAGGGAGCGGATACGCAGTATTTT.

The CDR3 loop reads CASSVADTQYF. The CDR3 nucleotides read TGTGCCAGCAGCGTCGCAGATACGCAGTATTTT. The genes are TRBV9 and TRBJ2-3; D unresolved. V gave up 2 bases and J gave up 4 bases, with 2 bases separating them. This CDR3 region has 11 residues. Germline CDR1 is SGDLS and CDR2 is YYNGEE. Using reference TRBV9 and TRBJ2-3 for the parts outside the CDR3, the full variable domain is DSGVTQTPKHLITATGQRVTLRCSPRSGDLSVYWYQQSLDQGLQFLIQYYNGEERAKGNILERFSAQQFPDLHSELNLSSLELGDSALYFCASSVADTQYFGPGTRLTVL.

The chain has TRBV28 and TRBJ1-3; 7 nucleotides agree with TRBD1. This CDR3 is 17 amino acids long. CDR1 and CDR2 from the germline V gene are MDHEN and SYDVKM. The ends lost 4 bases at V and 0 bases at J; junction bases unmatched: 9. CDR3 nucleotides: TGTGCCAGCAGTTCCGTGGGACAGAGCCACTCTGGAAACACCATATATTTT. The encoded protein is CASSSVGQSHSGNTIYF.

This clone was seen a few times. The chain couples TRBV7-2 to TRBJ2-7, with 10 bases lining up with TRBD2. This CDR3 comprises 17 residues. CDR1 and CDR2 from the germline V gene are SGHTA and FQGNSA. The V gene end was trimmed by 5 bases and the J gene end by 4 bases; junction bases not matched to a gene: 14. This CDR3 is CASSLPGLASERYEQYF. CDR3 coding DNA: TGTGCCAGCAGCCTGCCGGGACTAGCGTCGGAGCGATACGAGCAGTACTTC.

This sequence joins TRBV9 and TRBJ2-1, with 9 positions matching TRBD1. Germline CDR1 is SGDLS and CDR2 is YYNGEE. The CDR3 runs to 14 residues. J lost 6 bases, V lost 3 bases, and 4 bases had no gene match. CDR3 sequence reads: CASSGRTGVNEQFF. CDR3 in DNA: TGTGCCAGCAGCGGACGGACAGGGGTCAATGAGCAGTTCTTC.

The genes are TRBV11-3 and TRBJ2-1, with TRBD2 matching 7 bases. Looked up from germline, CDR1 is SGHNT and CDR2 is YENEEA. After removal of 5 bases from V and 8 bases from J, the junction contained 9 bases not matched to a gene. This CDR3 spans 14 amino acids. The chain's CDR3 is CASSQGDYGDEQFF. The CDR3 DNA reads as TGTGCCAGCAGCCAAGGGGACTACGGCGATGAGCAGTTCTTC.